This TCR beta chain came from a study of OX40 agonist ivuxolimab in advanced cancers. Context from the whole study: Ivuxolimab was an agonistic, fully human IgG2 monoclonal antibody directed against OX40 (CD134), a costimulatory receptor. Intravenous ivuxolimab was administered to patients every 2 weeks at six dose levels: 0.01, 0.1, 0.3, 1.5, 3 and 10 mg/kg. Of the approximately 54 patients in dose escalation, around 19 had hepatocellular carcinoma, around 15 had melanoma, 9 had renal cell carcinoma and 9 had head and neck cancer. In the dose-escalation cohort, around four fifths of patients were male, and the mean age was around 65 years with a range of about 23 to 79. Patients were allowed to have had prior anti-PD-1, anti-PD-L1 or anti-CTLA-4 therapy, and approximately 39% of the dose-escalation patients had been treated with checkpoint inhibitors. Partial responses occurred in three dose-escalation patients: two with cutaneous melanoma and one with hepatocellular carcinoma. The point of sequencing TCRbeta in the periphery was to test whether ivuxolimab changed TCR sequence diversity and drove clonal T-cell expansion. The monotherapy dose-escalation portion (N of about 49 patients) of the phase I ivuxolimab trial is reported in the paper.

The trial excluded patients who had a history of autoimmune disease or were on systemic immunosuppression. Peripheral blood for TCR sequencing was collected from all dose cohorts at baseline, on cycle 4 day 1, and on cycle 7 day 1. Samples came from an open-label, multicenter, first-in-human phase I dose-escalation trial of ivuxolimab. The trial enrolled adults with locally advanced or metastatic head and neck squamous cell, hepatocellular, melanoma or renal cell carcinoma. CD4+ and CD8+ T cells were sorted separately from peripheral blood before TCR sequencing. The germline V gene yields SNHLY for CDR1 and FYNNEI for CDR2. The CDR3 starts with the cysteine, ends with the phenylalanine, and has 17 residues. This entry keeps only the CDR3 DNA: 51 bases, framed from base 1. V lost 6 bases and J lost 1 base, and the count of bases not matched to a germline gene is 8. Study-wide findings and limitations: In the 0.1-3.0 mg/kg groups, partial responders were among the patients with the lowest normalized peripheral clonal expansion, particularly in CD8+ T cells. Clonal expansion of both CD4+ and CD8+ blood T cells was observed from baseline to week 6 at doses 0.1 to 3.0 mg/kg. Low levels of normalized T-cell clonal expansion were also seen in some nonresponding patients. The antigen specificity of the peripheral T cells that underwent clonal expansion was not determined. After ivuxolimab, expanded clones were on average more numerous among CD8+ T cells than among CD4+ T cells.

To sequence the TCRbeta CDR3 region, genomic DNA was isolated from the sorted cells. The immunoSEQ Assay was used for sequencing of TCRbeta CDR3 regions. Held by TCRdb, this immuneACCESS table contains in-frame sequences only and omits some clones. Under half of the omission traces to an unresolved V gene where checked; the cause of the rest is unknown. The sample table shows 83,000 or so clones, and roughly four fifths are seen once. Approximately 2% of the sample is held by the ten biggest clonotypes. Comment on this clone: Its recognized antigen is unknown. The sample holds no much larger clone one base away, and base qualities are not on file.

This material consisted of CD4+ or CD8+ T cells sorted from blood, taken in a trial of the OX40 agonist ivuxolimab. The TCR sequence derives from an adult with an advanced solid tumor such as melanoma, head and neck, liver or kidney cancer. Here the chain combines TRBV2 and TRBJ2-3; 12 bases in the junction line up with TRBD1. The CDR3: CASRSTGTGGGTDTQYF. In nucleotides, the sequence is TGTGCCAGCAGGTCGACGGGGACAGGGGGCGGCACAGATACGCAGTATTTT. The entire variable domain, with the stretches around the CDR3 drawn from the reference TRBV2 and TRBJ2-3 proteins, is EPEVTQTPSHQVTQMGQEVILRCVPISNHLYFYWYRQILGQKVEFLVSFYNNEISEKSEIFDDQFSVERPDGSNFTLKIRSTKLEDSAMYFCASRSTGTGGGTDTQYFGPGTRLTVL.